This T cell receptor (beta chain) was sequenced in a study of chemoradiotherapy in HPV16-positive cancers. For this clone: Its target is not known.

Sequencing used immunoSEQ multiplex PCR; TCRdb keeps in-frame clones, though not all of them. The sample holds about 12,000 clones, roughly 86% seen once. Germline CDR1 is SGHTS and CDR2 is YDEGEE. Trimming removed 4 bases from V and 5 bases from J; junction bases left unmatched: 6. The CDR3 is 14 residues long. Whole-study findings and limits: Non-HPV-specific T cells did not expand in tumors during treatment, whereas candidate HPV-specific clones and E7-related motifs did.

The origin of this receptor is a human donor with HPV-associated anogenital cancer. Source: blood, taken from a patient who underwent chemoradiotherapy. This chain joins TRBV5-8 and TRBJ2-7; 10 bases fit TRBD1. CDR3 loop: CASSLGQGPDEQYF. CDR3 bases: TGTGCCAGCAGCCTGGGACAGGGGCCCGACGAGCAGTACTTC.